What follows describes a single TCR beta chain. The sample originates from a study of T cell responses to AZD1222 COVID-19 vaccine. Trimming removed 9 bases from V and 1 base from J, with 12 bases in between. Germline lookup yields CDR1 MNHEY and CDR2 SVGAGI. This CDR3 comprises 13 residues. Assay used: immunoSEQ multiplex PCR; TCRdb lists only in-frame clones, some missing. The table records 120,000 or so clones, 93% of them present only once. The V call is TRBV6-5, the J call TRBJ1-1; unclear D gene. The sequence was collected from an adult who received the AZD1222 COVID-19 vaccine. The source was peripheral blood, collected 28 days after the second AZD1222 dose. The CDR3 here is CASSPVGNTEAFF. The CDR3 DNA is TGTGCCAGTTCTCCAGTGGGGAACACTGAAGCTTTCTTT.